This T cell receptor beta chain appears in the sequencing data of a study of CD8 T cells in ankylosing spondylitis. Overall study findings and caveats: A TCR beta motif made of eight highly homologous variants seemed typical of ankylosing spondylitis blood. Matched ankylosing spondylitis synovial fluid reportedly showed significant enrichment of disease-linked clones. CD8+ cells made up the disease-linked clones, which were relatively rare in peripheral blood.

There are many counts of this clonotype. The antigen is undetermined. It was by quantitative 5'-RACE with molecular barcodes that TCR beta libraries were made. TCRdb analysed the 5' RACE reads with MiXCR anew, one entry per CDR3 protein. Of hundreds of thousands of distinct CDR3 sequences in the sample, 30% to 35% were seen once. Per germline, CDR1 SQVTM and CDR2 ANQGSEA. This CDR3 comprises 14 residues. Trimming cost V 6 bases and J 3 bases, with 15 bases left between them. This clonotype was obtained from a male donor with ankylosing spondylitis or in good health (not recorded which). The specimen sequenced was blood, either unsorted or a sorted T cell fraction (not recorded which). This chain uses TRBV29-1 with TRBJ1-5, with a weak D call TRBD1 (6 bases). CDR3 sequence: CSVVEQGVNQPQHF. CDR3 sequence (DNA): TGCAGCGTCGTCGAACAGGGCGTCAATCAGCCCCAGCATTTT.